This T cell receptor beta chain originates from a study of regulatory T cells in long-lasting Graves disease. The time point denotes: newly diagnosed GD, antithyroid drugs for less than 3 months. The authors made the TCR library using RNA they extracted from PBMCs. CDR3 regions were amplified by Arm-PCR using iRepertoire HTBI primers to build TCR beta libraries. In the source study's methods: Samples jointly harbored about 65 TRBV and 14 TRBJ segments. TCRdb ran MiXCR on the multiplex PCR reads and lists one entry per CDR3 protein. TCRdb assigned the V and J calls; the authors' analysis was not used. The table shows hundreds of thousands of distinct CDR3 sequences, with approximately 16% occurring only once. This clonotype was detected ten times or more. These data were also reused for a study on T cells in Graves' hyperthyroidism and ophthalmopathy. That work states: The TCR CDR3 was amplified in a first-round RT-PCR using the HTBI primer set.

Sample: peripheral blood mononuclear cells (PBMCs), taken at new diagnosis, from a patient treated with antithyroid drugs. This receptor was obtained from a woman between 25 and 40 years old with Graves disease.

The CDR3 protein is CASGRAGVGYEQFF. In DNA, the CDR3 is TGTGCCAGCGGTAGGGCGGGAGTCGGCTATGAGCAGTTCTTC. V gene TRBV28 combines with J gene TRBJ2-1, with TRBD2 matching 7 bases. The ends lost 8 bases at V and 8 bases at J; junction bases unmatched: 12. CDR3 length: 14 residues. CDR1 and CDR2 from the germline V gene are MDHEN and SYDVKM.